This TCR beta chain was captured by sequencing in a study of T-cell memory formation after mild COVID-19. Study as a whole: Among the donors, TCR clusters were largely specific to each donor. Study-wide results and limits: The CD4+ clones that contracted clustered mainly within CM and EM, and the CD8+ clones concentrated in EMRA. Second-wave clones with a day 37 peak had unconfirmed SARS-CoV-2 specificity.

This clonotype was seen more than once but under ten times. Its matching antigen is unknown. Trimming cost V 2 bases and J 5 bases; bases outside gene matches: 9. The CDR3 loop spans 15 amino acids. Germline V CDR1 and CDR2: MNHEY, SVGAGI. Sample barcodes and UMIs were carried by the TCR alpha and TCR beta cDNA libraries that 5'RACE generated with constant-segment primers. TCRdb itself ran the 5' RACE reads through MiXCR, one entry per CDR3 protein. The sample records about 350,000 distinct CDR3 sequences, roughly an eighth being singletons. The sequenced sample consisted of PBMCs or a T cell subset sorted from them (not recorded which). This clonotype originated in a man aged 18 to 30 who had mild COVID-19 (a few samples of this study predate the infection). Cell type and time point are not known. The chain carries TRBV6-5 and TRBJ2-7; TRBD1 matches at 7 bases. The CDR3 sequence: CASSYPGGKGHEQYF. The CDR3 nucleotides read TGTGCCAGCAGTTACCCAGGGGGAAAGGGCCACGAGCAGTACTTC.